Listed below are T cell receptor beta chains from one sample, sequenced in a study of blood T cell repertoires in COVID-19. Here immunoSEQ multiplex PCR was the method, and the copy in TCRdb shows in-frame clones only, minus some. The table shows approximately 320,000 clones, with roughly nine tenths occurring only once. The sequenced sample consisted of PBMCs or T cells enriched from blood (not recorded which). The receptors originated from a man between 60 and 70 years old who had recovered from COVID-19. CDR3s include the opening cysteine and the closing phenylalanine or tryptophan. The order of the fields is D gene, J gene, V gene, clone size, CDR3 DNA, CDR3 protein. A D gene is named only where the DNA matches it firmly. Part of the rows lack a size; the others show once, few, many or a class for expanded clones.

>TRBD2|TRBJ2-2|TRBV3-1/TRBV3-2|NA
TGTGCCAGCAGCCCCTGGACTAGCGGGAGGGCCGACACCGGGGAGCTGTTTTTT
CASSPWTSGRADTGELFF
>TRBD1|TRBJ1-2|TRBV14|NA
TGTGCCAGCAGCCGGCCGGGACAGGGGGCATATGGCTACACCTTC
CASSRPGQGAYGYTF
>NA|TRBJ2-5|TRBV5-1|NA
TGCGCCAGCAGCCCAGCTAGGCGGGATCAAGAGACCCAGTACTTC
CASSPARRDQETQYF
>TRBD2|TRBJ2-3|TRBV9|once
TGTGCCAGCAGCGCATACCCTAGCGGGGGGGGCACAGATACGCAGTATTTT
CASSAYPSGGGTDTQYF
>NA|TRBJ1-6|TRBV11-2|NA
TGTGCCAGCAGCTTAGGGAAGGGGCCAAATTCACCCCTCCACTTT
CASSLGKGPNSPLHF
>TRBD1|TRBJ2-7|TRBV7-9|NA
TGTGCCTGGACACAGGGGAACGAGCAGTACTTC
CAWTQGNEQYF
>NA|TRBJ1-2|TRBV3-1/TRBV3-2|NA
TGTGCCAGCAGCCAAAGTGAGACAGCTTATGGCTACACCTTC
CASSQSETAYGYTF
>NA|TRBJ2-7|TRBV18|few
TGTGCCAGCTCACCCGGGACAAGCTACGAGCAGTACTTC
CASSPGTSYEQYF
>NA|TRBJ1-5|TRBV6-4|NA
TGTGCCAGCAGTGAGTCGATCGCTACGCCCCAGCATTTT
CASSESIATPQHF
>TRBD1|TRBJ2-5|TRBV3-1/TRBV3-2|NA
TGTGCCAGCAGCCTTCCAGGGGGAATTGAGACCCAGTACTTC
CASSLPGGIETQYF
>TRBD1|TRBJ1-5|TRBV19|NA
TGTGCCAGTTCCAGGGACAGGGTGTTGCAGCCCCAGCATTTT
CASSRDRVLQPQHF
>NA|TRBJ1-2|TRBV2|NA
TGTGCCAGCAACTCCGGGGTTGGTGGCTACACCTTC
CASNSGVGGYTF
>TRBD1|TRBJ2-7|TRBV7-6|NA
TGTGCCAGCCGGGACAGGGGGGGCTACGAGCAGTACTTC
CASRDRGGYEQYF
>NA|TRBJ2-1|TRBV10-3|NA
TGTGCCATCGGAAGGAGGGACTACAATGAGCAGTTCTTC
CAIGRRDYNEQFF
>NA|TRBJ2-7|TRBV13|NA
TGTGCCAGCAGCTTAGGCAGGGGCCTATACGAGCAGTACTTC
CASSLGRGLYEQYF
>NA|TRBJ1-2|TRBV18|NA
TGTGCCAGCTCACCAGGTGCGGGAGCTAACTATGGCTACACCTTC
CASSPGAGANYGYTF
>TRBD1|TRBJ2-7|TRBV19|NA
TGTGCCAGTAGTACCTCCGGGACAGGGTCGGCCTACGAGCAGTACTTC
CASSTSGTGSAYEQYF
>NA|TRBJ2-7|TRBV7-6|NA
TGTGCCAGCAGCCGAACTGGACTTTCGGGAGAGCAGTACTTC
CASSRTGLSGEQYF
>NA|TRBJ2-1|TRBV19|NA
TGTGCCAGTAGTATAGTACAGGGATACAATGAGCAGTTCTTC
CASSIVQGYNEQFF
>TRBD1|TRBJ1-6|TRBV7-3|NA
TGTGCCAGCAGGTCAGGGGGCGCTTCTAATTCACCCCTCCACTTT
CASRSGGASNSPLHF
>NA|TRBJ2-5|TRBV5-1|once
TGCGCCAGCAGCAAAGACAGACCTCAGGGGACCCAGTACTTC
CASSKDRPQGTQYF
>NA|TRBJ2-1|TRBV5-1|NA
TGCGCCAGCAGCGGCGGACTGCCCCGTAATGAGCAGTTCTTC
CASSGGLPRNEQFF
>NA|TRBJ2-2|TRBV5-1|NA
TGCGCCAGCAGCCAGGGGACATCCGGGGAGCTGTTTTTT
CASSQGTSGELFF
>NA|TRBJ2-7|TRBV6-6|NA
TGTGCCAGCAGTCGTACCGAGGACTACGAGCAGTACTTC
CASSRTEDYEQYF
>NA|TRBJ2-5|TRBV1|few
TGCACCAGCAGCCAAGATAGCGGGGGACAAGAGACCCAGTACTTC
CTSSQDSGGQETQYF
>NA|TRBJ2-2|TRBV5-1|NA
TGCGCCAGCAGGCCGGGGGTGACCGGGGAGCTGTTTTTT
CASRPGVTGELFF
>NA|TRBJ1-5|TRBV7-2|NA
TGTGCCAGCAGCTTACTTCTCGGCAATCAGCCCCAGCATTTT
CASSLLLGNQPQHF
>TRBD1|TRBJ1-2|TRBV2|few
TGTGCCAGCACGGACAGGGGGACTAACTATGGCTACACCTTC
CASTDRGTNYGYTF
>TRBD2|TRBJ2-5|TRBV24-1|NA
TGTGCCACCAGTGACCCCGGGACTAGAAATCAAGAGACCCAGTACTTC
CATSDPGTRNQETQYF
>TRBD2|TRBJ2-1|TRBV5-1|NA
TGCGCCAGCAGCTTCTTAGCGGGAATCTCCTACAATGAGCAGTTCTTC
CASSFLAGISYNEQFF
>TRBD2|TRBJ2-3|TRBV7-3|NA
TGTGCCAGCAGCTTAACACGGGGGGGCACAGATACGCAGTATTTT
CASSLTRGGTDTQYF
>NA|TRBJ1-1|TRBV6-2/TRBV6-3|once
TGTGCCAGCAGTTACGGCCGGGGCACTGAAGCTTTCTTT
CASSYGRGTEAFF
>TRBD2|TRBJ2-3|TRBV5-1|few
TGCGCCAGCAGCCTTAGCGGGAGGGCCGGCACAGATACGCAGTATTTT
CASSLSGRAGTDTQYF
>NA|TRBJ1-2|TRBV28|NA
TGTGCCAGCAGTTATCGCCGGTCTAACTATGGCTACACCTTC
CASSYRRSNYGYTF
>TRBD1|TRBJ1-1|TRBV3-1/TRBV3-2|NA
TGTGCCAGCAGCCAAGAGGAGACAGGGGGCTTTGGCACTGAAGCTTTCTTT
CASSQEETGGFGTEAFF
>NA|TRBJ1-6|TRBV5-1|NA
TGCGCCAGCAGCTTGGCCGGAGCCGATAATTCACCCCTCCACTTT
CASSLAGADNSPLHF
>TRBD2|TRBJ2-1|TRBV9|NA
TGTGCCAGCAGCGTAGCACCGGGACTAGCGTCCTACAATGAGCAGTTCTTC
CASSVAPGLASYNEQFF
>NA|TRBJ1-6|TRBV6-1|NA
TGTGCCAGCAGTGAGATGGGAGTGGCTTCACCCCTCCACTTT
CASSEMGVASPLHF
>NA|TRBJ1-1|TRBV5-5|NA
TGTGCCAGCAGCTTGGGGCAGGGCATGAACACTGAAGCTTTCTTT
CASSLGQGMNTEAFF
>NA|TRBJ1-5|TRBV5-5|few
TGTGCCAGCAGCTTGGGCGGGGGGGACCAGCCCCAGCATTTT
CASSLGGGDQPQHF
>NA|TRBJ1-1|TRBV6-5|NA
TGTGCCAGCAGAACACAGGGAAGCCAAGCTTTCTTT
CASRTQGSQAFF